One T cell receptor (beta chain) is described in this entry. Its antigen remains unknown. Study donors comprised healthy, HIV-negative adults devoid of recent acute infection or vaccination. Sequenced by immunoSEQ multiplex PCR; TCRdb stores in-frame clones only, minus some. The sample includes approximately 110,000 clones, 65% to 75% of them seen just once. The source of the sample is a study of shared clonotypes between healthy human individuals. The study's findings and limits: Represented diversity, genetic and exposure-history alike, was limited by few donors. Clonotypes shared by all four sorted-subset donors had higher generation probabilities than non-shared clonotypes.

Germline V gene lookup returns CDR1 MNHNY and CDR2 SVGAGI (reference sequence). The V gene lost 1 base and the J gene lost 3 bases, with 9 bases spanning the gap. CDR3 length equals 14 residues. Sequencing was done on a sample of memory CD8+ T cells sorted from blood. Subset: CD45RO+ cells pooled with CCR7-negative TemRA cells. V usage is TRBV6-6 and J usage is TRBJ2-5; D call uncertain. The sequence was collected from a woman in her 30s in good health. CDR3 residues: CASSYYEIEETQYF. The CDR3 nucleotides are TGTGCCAGCAGTTACTATGAAATAGAAGAGACCCAGTACTTC.